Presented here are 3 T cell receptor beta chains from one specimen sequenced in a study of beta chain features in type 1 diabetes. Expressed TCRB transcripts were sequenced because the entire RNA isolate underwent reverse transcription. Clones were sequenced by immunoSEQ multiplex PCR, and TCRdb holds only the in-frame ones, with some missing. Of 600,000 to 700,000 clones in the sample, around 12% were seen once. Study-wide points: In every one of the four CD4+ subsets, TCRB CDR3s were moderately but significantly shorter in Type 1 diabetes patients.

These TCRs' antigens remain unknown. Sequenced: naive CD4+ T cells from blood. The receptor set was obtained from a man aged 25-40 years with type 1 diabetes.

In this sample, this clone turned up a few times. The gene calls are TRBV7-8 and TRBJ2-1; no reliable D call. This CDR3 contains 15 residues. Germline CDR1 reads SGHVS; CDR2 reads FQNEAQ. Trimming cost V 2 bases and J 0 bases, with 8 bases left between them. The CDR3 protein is CASSLSEVSYNEQFF. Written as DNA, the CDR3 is TGTGCCAGCAGCTTATCCGAAGTCTCCTACAATGAGCAGTTCTTC. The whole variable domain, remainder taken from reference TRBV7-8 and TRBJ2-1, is GAGVSQSPRYKVAKRGQDVALRCDPISGHVSLFWYQQALGQGPEFLTYFQNEAQLDKSGLPSDRFFAERPEGSVSTLKIQRTQQEDSAVYLCASSLSEVSYNEQFFGPGTRLTVL.

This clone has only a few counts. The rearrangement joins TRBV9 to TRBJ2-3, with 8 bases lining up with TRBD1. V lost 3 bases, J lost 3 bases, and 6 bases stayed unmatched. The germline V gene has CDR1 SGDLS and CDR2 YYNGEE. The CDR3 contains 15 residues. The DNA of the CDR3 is TGTGCCAGCAGCGACATAGGACAGGGAACAGATACGCAGTATTTT. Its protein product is CASSDIGQGTDTQYF.

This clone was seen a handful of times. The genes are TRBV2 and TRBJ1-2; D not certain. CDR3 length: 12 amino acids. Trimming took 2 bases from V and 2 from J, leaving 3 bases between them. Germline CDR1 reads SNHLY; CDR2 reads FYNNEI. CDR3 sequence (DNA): TGTGCCAGCAGTGAACAGAACTATGGCTACACCTTC. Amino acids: CASSEQNYGYTF.